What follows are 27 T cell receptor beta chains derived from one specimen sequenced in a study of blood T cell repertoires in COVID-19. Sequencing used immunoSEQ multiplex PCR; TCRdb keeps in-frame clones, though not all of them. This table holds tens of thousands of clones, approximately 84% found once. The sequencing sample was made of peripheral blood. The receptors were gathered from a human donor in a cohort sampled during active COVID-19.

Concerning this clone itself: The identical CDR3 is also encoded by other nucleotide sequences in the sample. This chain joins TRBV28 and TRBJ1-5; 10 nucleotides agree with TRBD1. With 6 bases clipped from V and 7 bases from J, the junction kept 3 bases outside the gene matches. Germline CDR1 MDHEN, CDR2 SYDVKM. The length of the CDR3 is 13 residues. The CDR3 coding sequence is TGTGCCAGCAGGACAGGGGGCATACAGCCCCAGCATTTT. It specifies CASRTGGIQPQHF.

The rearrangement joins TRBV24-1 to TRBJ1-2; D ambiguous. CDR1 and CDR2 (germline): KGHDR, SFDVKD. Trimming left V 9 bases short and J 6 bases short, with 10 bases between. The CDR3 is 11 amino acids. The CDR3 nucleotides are TGTGCCACCGGAGGTATTGATGGCTACACCTTC. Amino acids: CATGGIDGYTF.

The CDR3 is CASSWTANYGYTF. CDR3 nucleotides: TGTGCCAGCAGCTGGACTGCAAACTATGGCTACACCTTC. The chain uses TRBV7-8 and TRBJ1-2; D is unresolved. The CDR3 is 13 amino acids. Trimming removed 4 bases from V and 2 bases from J, with 8 bases in between. Germline V lookup: CDR1 SGHVS, CDR2 FQNEAQ.

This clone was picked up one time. The CDR3 region is CASVPPGLNYGYTF. The CDR3 DNA follows: TGTGCCAGTGTCCCCCCAGGGCTTAACTATGGCTACACCTTC. The V and J genes are TRBV19 and TRBJ1-2, with a weak D call TRBD1 (5 bases). CDR3 length: 14 amino acids. V gave up 8 bases and J gave up 1 base, with 14 bases separating them. Germline CDR1 is LNHDA and CDR2 is SQIVND (reference sequence).

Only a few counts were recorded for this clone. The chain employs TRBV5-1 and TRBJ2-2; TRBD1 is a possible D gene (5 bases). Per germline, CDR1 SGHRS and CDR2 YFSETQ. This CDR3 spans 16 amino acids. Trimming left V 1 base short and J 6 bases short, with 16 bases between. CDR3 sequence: CASSLLITGLAGELFF. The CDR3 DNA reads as TGCGCCAGCAGCTTGTTAATAACAGGCTTAGCCGGGGAGCTGTTTTTT.

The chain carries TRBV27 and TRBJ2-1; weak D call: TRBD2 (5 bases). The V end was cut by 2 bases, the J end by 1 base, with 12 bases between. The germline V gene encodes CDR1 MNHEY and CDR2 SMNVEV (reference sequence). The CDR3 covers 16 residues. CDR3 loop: CASSLLARRSYNEQFF. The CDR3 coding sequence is TGTGCCAGCAGTTTACTAGCCCGTCGGTCCTACAATGAGCAGTTCTTC.

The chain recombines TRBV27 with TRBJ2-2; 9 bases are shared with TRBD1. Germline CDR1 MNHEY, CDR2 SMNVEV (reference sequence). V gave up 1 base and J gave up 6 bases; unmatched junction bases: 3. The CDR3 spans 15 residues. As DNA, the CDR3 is TGTGCCAGCAGTTTATGGGGACAGGGTTCCGGGGAGCTGTTTTTT. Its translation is CASSLWGQGSGELFF.

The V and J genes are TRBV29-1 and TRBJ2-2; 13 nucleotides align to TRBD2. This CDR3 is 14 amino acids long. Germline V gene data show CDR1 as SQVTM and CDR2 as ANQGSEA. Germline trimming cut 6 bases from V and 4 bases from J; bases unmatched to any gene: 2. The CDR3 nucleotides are TGCAGCGTCCGGACTAGCGGGGGCACCGGGGAGCTGTTTTTT. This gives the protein CSVRTSGGTGELFF.

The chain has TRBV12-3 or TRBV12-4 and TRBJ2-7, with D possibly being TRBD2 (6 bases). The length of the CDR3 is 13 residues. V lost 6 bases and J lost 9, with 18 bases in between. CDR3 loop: CASRLGGARSQYF. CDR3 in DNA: TGTGCCAGCAGACTCGGCGGGGCCAGGTCGCAGTACTTC.

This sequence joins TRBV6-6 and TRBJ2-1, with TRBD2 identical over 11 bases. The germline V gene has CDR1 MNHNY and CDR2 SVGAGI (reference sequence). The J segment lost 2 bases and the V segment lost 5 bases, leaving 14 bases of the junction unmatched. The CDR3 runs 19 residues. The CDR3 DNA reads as TGTGCCAGCAGTCAACTCGGTCTAGCGGGGGGCCAGACCTACAATGAGCAGTTCTTC. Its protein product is CASSQLGLAGGQTYNEQFF.

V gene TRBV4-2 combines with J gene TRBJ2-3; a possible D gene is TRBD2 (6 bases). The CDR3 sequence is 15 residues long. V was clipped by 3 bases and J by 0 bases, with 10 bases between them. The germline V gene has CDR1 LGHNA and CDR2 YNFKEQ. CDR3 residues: CASSHRDLSTDTQYF. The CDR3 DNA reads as TGTGCCAGCAGCCACCGGGACTTAAGCACAGATACGCAGTATTTT.

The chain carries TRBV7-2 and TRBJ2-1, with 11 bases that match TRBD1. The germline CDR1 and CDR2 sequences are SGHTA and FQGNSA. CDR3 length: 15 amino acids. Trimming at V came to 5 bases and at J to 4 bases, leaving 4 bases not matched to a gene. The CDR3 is CASSPDRGQYNEQFF. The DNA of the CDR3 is TGTGCCAGCAGCCCGGACAGGGGGCAATACAATGAGCAGTTCTTC.

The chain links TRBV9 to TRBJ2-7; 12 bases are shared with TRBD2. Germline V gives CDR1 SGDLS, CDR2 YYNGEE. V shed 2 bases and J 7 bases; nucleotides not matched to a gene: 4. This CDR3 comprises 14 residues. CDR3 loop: CASSVGLAGQEQYF. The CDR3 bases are TGTGCCAGCAGCGTCGGACTAGCGGGGCAAGAGCAGTACTTC.

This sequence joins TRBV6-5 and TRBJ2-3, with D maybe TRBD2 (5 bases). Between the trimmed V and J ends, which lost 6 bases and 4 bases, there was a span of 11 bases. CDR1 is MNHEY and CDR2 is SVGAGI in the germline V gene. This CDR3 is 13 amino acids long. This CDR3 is CASRPSRADTQYF. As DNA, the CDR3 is TGTGCCAGCAGGCCCTCGCGGGCAGATACGCAGTATTTT.

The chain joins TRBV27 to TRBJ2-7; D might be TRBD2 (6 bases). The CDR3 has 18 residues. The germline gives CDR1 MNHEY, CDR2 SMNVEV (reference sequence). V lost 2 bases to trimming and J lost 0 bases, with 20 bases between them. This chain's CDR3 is CASSLRGLLTLSSYEQYF. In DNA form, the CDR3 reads TGTGCCAGCAGTTTAAGGGGACTGCTTACCCTGAGCTCCTACGAGCAGTACTTC.

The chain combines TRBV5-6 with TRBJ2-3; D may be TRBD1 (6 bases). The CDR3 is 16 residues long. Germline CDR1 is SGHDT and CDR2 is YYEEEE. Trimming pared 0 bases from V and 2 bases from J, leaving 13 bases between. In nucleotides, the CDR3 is TGTGCCAGCAGCTTGGCGGCCAGGGGAGCCACAGATACGCAGTATTTT. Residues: CASSLAARGATDTQYF.

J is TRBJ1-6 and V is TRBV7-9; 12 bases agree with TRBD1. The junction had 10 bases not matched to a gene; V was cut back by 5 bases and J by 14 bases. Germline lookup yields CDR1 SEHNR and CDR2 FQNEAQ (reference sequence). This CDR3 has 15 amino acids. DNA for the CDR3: TGTGCCAGCAGCGGTGGGACAGGGGGCAGAGGAACCCTCCACTTT. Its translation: CASSGGTGGRGTLHF.

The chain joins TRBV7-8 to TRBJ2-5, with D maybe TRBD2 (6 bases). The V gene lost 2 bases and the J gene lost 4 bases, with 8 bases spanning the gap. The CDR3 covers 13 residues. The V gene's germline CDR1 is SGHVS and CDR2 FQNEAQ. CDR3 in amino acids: CASSLLGGETQYF. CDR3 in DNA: TGTGCCAGCAGCTTACTCGGGGGAGAGACCCAGTACTTC.

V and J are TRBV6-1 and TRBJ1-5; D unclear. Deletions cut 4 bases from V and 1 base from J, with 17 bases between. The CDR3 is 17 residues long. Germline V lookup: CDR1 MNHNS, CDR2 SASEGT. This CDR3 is CASSALMGGSSNQPQHF. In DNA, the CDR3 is TGTGCCAGCAGTGCCCTTATGGGAGGATCAAGCAATCAGCCCCAGCATTTT.

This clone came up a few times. This CDR3 is CASSLQLGAGGTGELFF. The CDR3, as DNA: TGTGCCAGCAGCTTACAACTAGGTGCAGGGGGCACCGGGGAGCTGTTTTTT. The V and J genes are TRBV5-8 and TRBJ2-2; 7 positions match TRBD1. Per germline, CDR1 SGHTS and CDR2 YDEGEE. Unmatched junction bases numbered 11, after V lost 2 bases and J lost 4 bases. This CDR3 spans 17 amino acids.

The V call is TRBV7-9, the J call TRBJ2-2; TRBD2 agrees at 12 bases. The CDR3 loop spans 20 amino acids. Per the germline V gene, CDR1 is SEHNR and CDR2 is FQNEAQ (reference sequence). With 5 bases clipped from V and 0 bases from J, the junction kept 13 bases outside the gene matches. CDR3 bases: TGTGCCAGCAGCACCCGACTAGCGGGGGCTACTTACGCGAACACCGGGGAGCTGTTTTTT. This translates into CASSTRLAGATYANTGELFF. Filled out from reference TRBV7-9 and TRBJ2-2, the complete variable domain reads DTGVSQNPRHKITKRGQNVTFRCDPISEHNRLYWYRQTLGQGPEFLTYFQNEAQLEKSRLLSDRFSAERPKGSFSTLEIQRTEQGDSAMYLCASSTRLAGATYANTGELFFGEGSRLTVL.

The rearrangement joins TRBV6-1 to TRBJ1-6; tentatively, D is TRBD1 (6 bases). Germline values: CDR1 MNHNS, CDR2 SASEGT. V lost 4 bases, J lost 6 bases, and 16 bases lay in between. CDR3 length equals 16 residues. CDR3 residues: CASSAFLGQLNSPLHF. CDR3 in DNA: TGTGCCAGCAGTGCTTTCCTAGGACAGCTTAATTCACCCCTCCACTTT.

As DNA, the CDR3 is TGTGCCAGTAGTCCCCGGGATCGACAGGTCAGGGGTGGCTACACCTTC. It is translated as CASSPRDRQVRGGYTF. The chain is built from TRBV19 and TRBJ1-2, with a weak D call TRBD1 (6 bases). Germline values: CDR1 LNHDA, CDR2 SQIVND (reference sequence). The CDR3 is 16 amino acids. V was cut by 5 bases and J by 7 bases, with 23 bases left in between.

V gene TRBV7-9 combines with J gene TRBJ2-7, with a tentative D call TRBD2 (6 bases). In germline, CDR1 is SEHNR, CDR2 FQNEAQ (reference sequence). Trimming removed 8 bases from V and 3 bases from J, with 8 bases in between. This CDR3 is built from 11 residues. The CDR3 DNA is TGTGCCAGCCGGCGGGACTACGAGCAGTACTTC. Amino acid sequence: CASRRDYEQYF.

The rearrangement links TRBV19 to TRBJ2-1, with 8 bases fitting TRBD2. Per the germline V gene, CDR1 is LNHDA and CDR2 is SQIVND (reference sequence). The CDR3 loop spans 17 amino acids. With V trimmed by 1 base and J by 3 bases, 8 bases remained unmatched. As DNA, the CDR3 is TGTGCCAGTAGTATAGGGGTGGGCGGGGGGAACTACAATGAGCAGTTCTTC. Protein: CASSIGVGGGNYNEQFF.

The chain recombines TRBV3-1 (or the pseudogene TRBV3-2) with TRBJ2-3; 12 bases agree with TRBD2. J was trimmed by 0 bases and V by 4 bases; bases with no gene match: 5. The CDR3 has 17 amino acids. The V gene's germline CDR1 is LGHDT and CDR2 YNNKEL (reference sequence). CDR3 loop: CASSRLAGVISTDTQYF. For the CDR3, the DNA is TGTGCCAGCAGCCGACTAGCGGGGGTGATTAGCACAGATACGCAGTATTTT.

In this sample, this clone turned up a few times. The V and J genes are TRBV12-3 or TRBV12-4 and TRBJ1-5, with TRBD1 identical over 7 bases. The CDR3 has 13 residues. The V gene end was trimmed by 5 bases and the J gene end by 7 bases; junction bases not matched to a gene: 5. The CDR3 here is CASSNRGWQPQHF. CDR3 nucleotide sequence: TGTGCCAGCAGTAACAGGGGATGGCAGCCCCAGCATTTT.